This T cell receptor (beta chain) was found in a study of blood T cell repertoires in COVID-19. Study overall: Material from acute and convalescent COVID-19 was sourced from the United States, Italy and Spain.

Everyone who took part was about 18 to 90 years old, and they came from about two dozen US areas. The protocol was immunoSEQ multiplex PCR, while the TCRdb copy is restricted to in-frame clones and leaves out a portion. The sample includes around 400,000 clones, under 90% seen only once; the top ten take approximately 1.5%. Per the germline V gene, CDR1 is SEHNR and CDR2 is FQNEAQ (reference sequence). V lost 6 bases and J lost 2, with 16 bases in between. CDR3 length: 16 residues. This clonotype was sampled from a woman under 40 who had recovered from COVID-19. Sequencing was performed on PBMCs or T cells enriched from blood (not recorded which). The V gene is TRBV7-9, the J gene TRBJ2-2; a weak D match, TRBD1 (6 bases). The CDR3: CASRVKTGVNTGELFF. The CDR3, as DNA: TGTGCCAGCAGGGTAAAGACAGGAGTAAACACCGGGGAGCTGTTTTTT.